The T cell receptor (beta chain) under discussion was sequenced for a study of blood T cell repertoires in COVID-19. At the level of the study: Sample material is recorded as cDNA or gDNA derived from T cells, B-cell-depleted T cells, or PBMCs.

The method was immunoSEQ multiplex PCR; TCRdb's version includes in-frame clones alone and lacks a portion of them. The repertoire holds approximately 220,000 clones, with roughly 83% as singletons. Participant age was about 18 to 100 years, and participants resided in roughly 25 US areas. Sequenced sample: PBMCs or T cells enriched from blood (not recorded which). The sequence came from a woman aged 40 to 50 with acute COVID-19.

The CDR3 spells CASSLAGTGPYEQYF. CDR3 coding DNA: TGTGCCAGCAGTTTAGCCGGGACAGGTCCCTACGAGCAGTACTTC. The genes are TRBV27 and TRBJ2-7; 8 nucleotides line up with TRBD1. In germline, CDR1 is MNHEY, CDR2 SMNVEV (reference sequence). The CDR3 sequence is 15 residues long. J lost 2 bases, V lost 2 bases, and 5 bases had no gene match.